This TCR beta chain stems from a study of beta chain features in type 1 diabetes. Study at large: Age, gender and cell yields were similar between patients and healthy donors.

The germline V gene encodes CDR1 KGHSH and CDR2 LQKENI. This CDR3 has 18 residues. Germline trimming cut 3 bases from V and 2 bases from J; bases unmatched to any gene: 12. Study-level results: Sequencing of cDNA might inflate the share of cells that strongly express TCR.

This clone appeared a few times. What it binds is unknown. Each of the CD4+ naive, central memory, regulatory and stem cell-like memory populations was sorted via CD45RO/CCR7/CD25/CD127/CD95/CD27. The investigators reverse transcribed all of the isolated RNA, so they sequenced expressed TCRB transcripts. Assay: immunoSEQ multiplex PCR; the TCRdb copy retains only in-frame clones and omits some. The sample holds hundreds of thousands of clones, approximately 12% seen once. The sequencing sample was made of naive CD4+ T cells from blood. The rearrangement joins TRBV18 to TRBJ2-5; 10 nucleotides line up with TRBD2. This clonotype originated in a man between 18 and 29 years old in good health. The CDR3 reads CASSPTLGLAVGQETQYF. In nucleotides, the CDR3 is TGTGCCAGCTCACCCACCCTTGGACTAGCGGTGGGACAAGAGACCCAGTACTTC.